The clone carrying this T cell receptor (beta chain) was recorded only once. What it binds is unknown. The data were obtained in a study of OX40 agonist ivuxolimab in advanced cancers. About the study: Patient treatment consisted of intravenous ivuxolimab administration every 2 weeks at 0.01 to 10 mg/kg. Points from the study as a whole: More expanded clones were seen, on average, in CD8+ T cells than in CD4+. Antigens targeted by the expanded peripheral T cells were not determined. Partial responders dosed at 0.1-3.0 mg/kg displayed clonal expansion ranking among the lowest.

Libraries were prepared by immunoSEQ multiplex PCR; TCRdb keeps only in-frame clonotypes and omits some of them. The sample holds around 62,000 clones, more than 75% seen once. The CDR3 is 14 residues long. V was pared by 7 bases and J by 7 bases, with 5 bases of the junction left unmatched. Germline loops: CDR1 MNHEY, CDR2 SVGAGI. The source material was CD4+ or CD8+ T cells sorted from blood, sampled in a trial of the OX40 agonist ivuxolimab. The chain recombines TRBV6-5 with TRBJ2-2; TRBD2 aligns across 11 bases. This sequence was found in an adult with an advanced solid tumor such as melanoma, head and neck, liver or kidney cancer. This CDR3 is CASISGGVVGELFF. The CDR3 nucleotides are TGTGCCAGCATTAGCGGGGGGGTTGTCGGGGAGCTGTTTTTT.